This TCR beta chain was observed in a study of blood T cell repertoires in COVID-19. About the research overall: Sites in the United States, Italy and Spain provided acute and convalescent COVID-19 samples.

Germline V gives CDR1 MNHNY, CDR2 SVGAGI (reference sequence). Deletions cut 8 bases from V and 7 bases from J, with 9 bases between. The CDR3 runs 11 residues. Sequencing was performed with immunoSEQ multiplex PCR; in TCRdb, only in-frame clones are kept and a portion is missing. The sample holds 450,000 or so clones; roughly 90% are singletons and the top ten take 1.5% to 1.7%. The genes are TRBV6-6 and TRBJ2-4; no clear D gene. Material for sequencing was peripheral blood. This clonotype was sampled from a woman between 40 and 55 years old with COVID-19, enrolled during active disease. CDR3 region: CASGTMNIQYF. CDR3 DNA: TGTGCCAGCGGCACTATGAACATTCAGTACTTC.